This TCR beta chain originates from a study of cytomegalovirus exposure and HLA in healthy donors. The CDR3 length is 15 residues. V lost 5 bases to trimming and J lost 4 bases; unmatched junction nucleotides: 7. Germline lookup yields CDR1 SEHNR and CDR2 FQNEAQ (reference sequence). The study ran its PCR with 60 Vbeta and 13 Jbeta primers. Measured with immunoSEQ multiplex PCR; TCRdb has only the in-frame clones, and not every one. This table has around 210,000 clones, about 88% appearing once. The clonotype originates from a girl aged 2 to 9 in good health and CMV-seronegative. The chain employs TRBV7-9 and TRBJ2-3; 9 nucleotides align to TRBD2. Material: PBMCs. The CDR3 nucleotides read TGTGCCAGCAGCCCCCGGGTAGCGGGAGCAGATACGCAGTATTTT. It is translated as CASSPRVAGADTQYF.